Listed here are 4 T cell receptor beta chains from one sample, sequenced in a study of blood T cell repertoires in COVID-19. Repertoires were generated with immunoSEQ multiplex PCR, while TCRdb's copy carries only in-frame clones and drops some. The sample records 200,000 to 250,000 clones, approximately 82% being singletons. Sample: peripheral blood. The receptors originated from a woman aged 18 to 35 with acute or convalescent COVID-19.

J is TRBJ2-1 and V is TRBV30; D gene ambiguous. V was shortened by 0 bases and J by 9 bases, with 9 bases between the two germline ends. Germline loops: CDR1 GTSNPN, CDR2 SVGIG (reference sequence). The CDR3 spans 12 residues. CDR3 nucleotides: TGTGCCTGGAGTGTAATGAGGAGTGAGCAGTTCTTC. As protein: CAWSVMRSEQFF.

The chain is built from TRBV5-4 and TRBJ2-2, with TRBD1 as a possible D gene (5 bases). This CDR3 is 16 amino acids long. V was cut by 0 bases and J by 4 bases, with 13 bases left in between. CDR1 is SGHNT, CDR2 YYREEE, per germline (reference sequence). CDR3 sequence reads: CASSLEGAGTTGELFF. CDR3 bases: TGTGCCAGCAGCTTGGAAGGGGCAGGTACCACCGGGGAGCTGTTTTTT. The complete variable domain, with remaining parts taken from reference TRBV5-4 and TRBJ2-2, reads ETGVTQSPTHLIKTRGQQVTLRCSSQSGHNTVSWYQQALGQGPQFIFQYYREEENGRGNFPPRFSGLQFPNYSSELNVNALELDDSALYLCASSLEGAGTTGELFFGEGSRLTVL.

The V and J genes are TRBV4-3 and TRBJ1-4, with 12 bases that match TRBD1. CDR3 size: 15 residues. Losses at the gene ends were 0 bases for V and 9 bases for J; bases not matched to a gene: 2. Germline assignment: CDR1 LGHNA and CDR2 YSLEER. Here the CDR3 reads CASSQDRDRGQKLFF. The CDR3 DNA reads TGCGCCAGCAGCCAAGACCGGGACAGGGGGCAAAAACTGTTTTTT.

V usage is TRBV7-2 and J usage is TRBJ1-2; TRBD1 might be the D (6 bases). This CDR3 is 12 amino acids long. Germline V gives CDR1 SGHTA, CDR2 FQGNSA. Trimming pared 10 bases from V and 4 bases from J, leaving 13 bases between. Here the CDR3 DNA reads TGTGCCAAACGCACAGGGATCTATGGCTACACCTTC. Translated, it gives CAKRTGIYGYTF.